The clone carrying this T cell receptor beta chain is labeled medium-sized. Other DNA variants within this sample encode the same CDR3. This sample is drawn from a study of T cell changes during pregnancy in multiple sclerosis. The V and J ends lost 1 base and 3 bases, in that order; junction bases with no gene match: 8. This CDR3 comprises 17 residues. Germline CDR1 is SEHNR and CDR2 is FQNEAQ (reference sequence). The assay was immunoSEQ multiplex PCR, and TCRdb's table has in-frame clones only and misses some. Here the sample spans 45,000 to 55,000 clones, approximately 85% being singletons. The chain has TRBV7-9 and TRBJ1-2; 10 nucleotides match TRBD1. This specimen was CD4+ T cells from peripheral blood mononuclear cells, taken in the second trimester of pregnancy. This sequence originates from a female donor with multiple sclerosis, enrolled in a pregnancy study. The CDR3 here is CASSLVGQGRLDYGYTF. In DNA, the CDR3 is TGTGCCAGCAGCTTAGTGGGACAGGGGCGTCTCGACTATGGCTACACCTTC.